The 15 T cell receptor beta chains below all came from one sample that was sequenced in a study of T cell responses to AZD1222 COVID-19 vaccine. The repertoire was sequenced with immunoSEQ multiplex PCR; TCRdb's copy has only in-frame clones and lacks some. Of 150,000 to 200,000 clones in the sample, roughly 94% were seen once. Here the sequenced sample was peripheral blood, taken 28 days after the second AZD1222 dose. These receptors all come from an adult who received the AZD1222 COVID-19 vaccine.

The rearrangement links TRBV7-8 to TRBJ1-5; TRBD1 agrees at 12 bases. This CDR3 spans 16 amino acids. CDR1 SGHVS and CDR2 FQNEAQ come from the germline V gene. V lost 2 bases, J lost 7 bases, and 6 bases stayed unmatched. The CDR3 sequence is CASSLWDRGLDQPQHF. CDR3 nucleotide sequence: TGTGCCAGCAGCTTATGGGACAGGGGGCTTGACCAGCCCCAGCATTTT.

This chain links TRBV11-2 with TRBJ2-1, with 12 bases lining up with TRBD2. J lost 5 bases, V lost 5 bases, and 7 bases had no gene match. The CDR3 runs 16 residues. CDR1 is SGHAT and CDR2 is FQNNGV in the germline V gene. The CDR3 DNA is TGTGCCAGCAGCGCTAGCGGGAGGGGGCTTAACAATGAGCAGTTCTTC. This translates into CASSASGRGLNNEQFF.

This chain links TRBV11-2 with TRBJ1-5; possible D gene TRBD1, 5 bases. CDR1 SGHAT and CDR2 FQNNGV come from the germline V gene. The V and J ends lost 5 bases and 6 bases respectively, with 8 bases between them. The CDR3 extends over 12 amino acids. CDR3 amino acids: CASSRGAQPQHF. The CDR3 DNA sequence: TGTGCCAGCAGCCGCGGGGCTCAGCCCCAGCATTTT.

The chain combines TRBV30 with TRBJ2-7; D unclear. V gave up 7 bases and J gave up 4 bases, with 11 bases separating them. Germline values: CDR1 GTSNPN, CDR2 SVGIG (reference sequence). The CDR3 spans 11 residues. The CDR3 loop is CASQQGYEQYF. The CDR3 DNA is TGTGCCTCCCAGCAAGGATACGAGCAGTACTTC.

This chain joins TRBV7-2 and TRBJ2-1; 9 nucleotides agree with TRBD2. Germline V gives CDR1 SGHTA, CDR2 FQGNSA. V gave up 5 bases and J gave up 4 bases; unmatched junction bases: 6. The CDR3 loop spans 15 amino acids. CDR3 sequence reads: CASSARAGGYNEQFF. CDR3 in DNA: TGTGCCAGCAGCGCCCGAGCGGGGGGTTACAATGAGCAGTTCTTC.

This chain uses TRBV6-6 with TRBJ1-5, with D possibly TRBD1 on 6 matching bases. CDR1 and CDR2 (germline): MNHNY, SVGAGI (reference sequence). The CDR3 contains 13 residues. V shed 6 bases and J shed 5 bases, with 11 bases lying between them. The CDR3 nucleotides read TGTGCCAGCAGGTCGGACAGCTATCAGCCCCAGCATTTT. Translated: CASRSDSYQPQHF.

The chain couples TRBV29-1 to TRBJ2-7; 12 bases map to TRBD1. From germline, CDR1 is SQVTM and CDR2 ANQGSEA. The length of the CDR3 is 15 residues. V dropped 3 bases and J dropped 4; count of bases not matched to a gene: 7. CDR3 amino acids: CSVDGDRGRPYEQYF. Here the CDR3 DNA reads TGCAGCGTTGATGGGGACAGGGGGCGCCCGTACGAGCAGTACTTC.

The CDR3 DNA sequence: TGTGCCAGCAGCGTAGAGTGGGAGCCCTACGAGCAGTACTTC. The encoded protein is CASSVEWEPYEQYF. The chain couples TRBV9 to TRBJ2-7; D perhaps matches TRBD2 (5 bases). This CDR3 has 14 amino acids. Germline V gene sequence: CDR1 SGDLS, CDR2 YYNGEE. V was trimmed by 0 bases and J by 2 bases, leaving 9 bases between them. Combining the CDR3 with reference TRBV9 and TRBJ2-7 gives the whole variable domain DSGVTQTPKHLITATGQRVTLRCSPRSGDLSVYWYQQSLDQGLQFLIQYYNGEERAKGNILERFSAQQFPDLHSELNLSSLELGDSALYFCASSVEWEPYEQYFGPGTRLTVT.

The CDR3 DNA is TGTGCCTGGAGTGTACTAGGGGATGAGCAGTTCTTC. This translates into CAWSVLGDEQFF. The V call is TRBV30, the J call TRBJ2-1; TRBD1 or TRBD2 may be the D gene (5 bases each). The CDR3 has 12 residues. CDR1 is GTSNPN, CDR2 SVGIG, per germline (reference sequence). Trimming removed 0 bases at V and 8 bases at J, with 8 bases between.

The chain combines TRBV3-1 (or the pseudogene TRBV3-2) with TRBJ2-5; 16 bases align to TRBD2. V trimming: 1 base; J trimming: 5 bases; junction bases outside the gene matches: 4. This CDR3 has 17 amino acids. CDR1 LGHDT and CDR2 YNNKEL come from the germline V gene (reference sequence). CDR3 sequence: CASSQAGLAGGPETQYF. The CDR3 bases are TGTGCCAGCAGCCAAGCGGGACTAGCGGGAGGGCCTGAGACCCAGTACTTC.

The chain couples TRBV29-1 to TRBJ1-1; D is uncertain. The CDR3 length is 13 residues. Germline CDR1 SQVTM, CDR2 ANQGSEA. V was cut by 4 bases and J by 1 base, with 10 bases left in between. The CDR3 here is CSVGVTRNTEAFF. The CDR3 DNA sequence: TGCAGCGTTGGGGTCACAAGGAACACTGAAGCTTTCTTT. Full variable domain (rest looked up from reference TRBV29-1 and TRBJ1-1): SAVISQKPSRDICQRGTSLTIQCQVDSQVTMMFWYRQQPGQSLTLIATANQGSEATYESGFVIDKFPISRPNLTFSTLTVSNMSPEDSSIYLCSVGVTRNTEAFFGQGTRLTVV.

This chain's CDR3 is CASSQEGLAGGRRYF. The CDR3 DNA sequence: TGCGCCAGCAGCCAAGAGGGACTAGCGGGAGGGAGGCGGTATTTT. The chain is built from TRBV4-1 and TRBJ2-3, with TRBD2 matching over 16 bases. The V gene's germline CDR1 is MGHRA and CDR2 YSYEKL. Unmatched junction bases numbered 5, after V lost 0 bases and J lost 14 bases. This CDR3 has 15 amino acids.

The chain carries TRBV30 and TRBJ2-2, with D possibly being TRBD1 (5 bases). Trimming removed 0 bases at V and 4 bases at J, with 12 bases between. CDR1 GTSNPN and CDR2 SVGIG come from the germline V gene (reference sequence). The CDR3 covers 15 residues. CDR3 coding DNA: TGTGCCTGGAGTGTCCCAGGGTATGTCACCGGGGAGCTGTTTTTT. It is translated as CAWSVPGYVTGELFF.

This clone was seen at least ten times. The gene calls are TRBV6-4 and TRBJ2-3; TRBD2 aligns across 12 bases. V was clipped by 2 bases and J by 0 bases; unmatched bases: 0. The CDR3 consists of 16 residues. Germline CDR1 reads MRHNA; CDR2 reads SNTAGT. CDR3 residues: CASSDGTSGSTDTQYF. DNA of the CDR3: TGTGCCAGCAGTGACGGGACTAGCGGGAGCACAGATACGCAGTATTTT.

V usage is TRBV10-3 and J usage is TRBJ2-3; the D is unclear. Trimming took 2 bases from V and 2 from J, leaving 5 bases between them. Germline V gene lookup returns CDR1 ENHRY and CDR2 SYGVKD. The CDR3 covers 13 residues. CDR3 loop: CAISEKLTDTQYF. The CDR3 DNA reads TGTGCCATCAGTGAGAAGCTCACAGATACGCAGTATTTT.